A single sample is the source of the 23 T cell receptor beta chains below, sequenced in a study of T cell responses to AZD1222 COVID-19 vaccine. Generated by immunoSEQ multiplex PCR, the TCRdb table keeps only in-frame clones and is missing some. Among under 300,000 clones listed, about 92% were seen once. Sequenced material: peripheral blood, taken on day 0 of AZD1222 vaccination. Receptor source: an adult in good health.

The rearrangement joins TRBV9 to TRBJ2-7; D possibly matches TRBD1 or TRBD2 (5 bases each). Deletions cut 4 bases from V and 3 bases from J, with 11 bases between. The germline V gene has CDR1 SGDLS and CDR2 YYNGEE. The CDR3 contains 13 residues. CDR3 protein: CASSPGADYEQYF. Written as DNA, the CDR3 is TGTGCCAGCAGCCCCGGGGCAGACTACGAGCAGTACTTC.

The CDR3 loop is CASSPRGQGLYEQYF. Here the CDR3 DNA reads TGTGCCAGCAGTCCACGGGGACAGGGTTTGTACGAGCAGTACTTC. V is TRBV6-5 and J is TRBJ2-7; TRBD1 matches 9 bases. V lost 5 bases to trimming and J lost 4 bases; unmatched junction nucleotides: 9. Germline CDR1 is MNHEY and CDR2 is SVGAGI. The CDR3 runs to 15 residues.

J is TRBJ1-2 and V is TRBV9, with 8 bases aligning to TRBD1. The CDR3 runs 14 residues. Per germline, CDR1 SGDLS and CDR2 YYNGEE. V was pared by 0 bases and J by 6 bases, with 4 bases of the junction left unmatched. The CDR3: CASSVGTGSHGYTF. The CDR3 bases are TGTGCCAGCAGCGTAGGGACAGGGAGCCATGGCTACACCTTC.

CDR3 DNA: TGCGCCAGCAGCCCCAGCGGGAGGGTATGGGCTTTCTTT. Amino acid sequence: CASSPSGRVWAFF. The genes are TRBV5-1 and TRBJ1-1; unclear D gene. The length of the CDR3 is 13 residues. The V gene's germline CDR1 is SGHRS and CDR2 YFSETQ. V lost 4 bases to trimming and J lost 11 bases, with 18 bases between them.

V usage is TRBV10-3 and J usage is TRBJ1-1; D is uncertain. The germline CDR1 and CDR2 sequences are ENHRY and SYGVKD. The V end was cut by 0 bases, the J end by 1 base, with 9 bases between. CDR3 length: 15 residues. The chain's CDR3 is CAISESVSGNTEAFF. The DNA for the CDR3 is TGTGCCATCAGTGAGTCGGTATCGGGGAACACTGAAGCTTTCTTT.

CDR3 coding DNA: TGCAGCGTCCGATTGGGGGCAGAGACCCAGTACTTC. Translation gives CSVRLGAETQYF. The gene calls are TRBV29-1 and TRBJ2-5, with a tentative D call TRBD1 (6 bases). Per germline, CDR1 SQVTM and CDR2 ANQGSEA. Between the trimmed V and J ends, which lost 6 bases and 4 bases, there was a span of 12 bases. This CDR3 is built from 12 residues.

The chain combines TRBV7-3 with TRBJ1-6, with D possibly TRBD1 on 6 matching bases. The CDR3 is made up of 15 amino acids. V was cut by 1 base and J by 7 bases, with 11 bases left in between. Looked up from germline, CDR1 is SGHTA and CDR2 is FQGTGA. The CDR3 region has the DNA TGTGCCAGCAGCTTAAATACAGGGCCAAATTCACCCCTCCACTTT. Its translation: CASSLNTGPNSPLHF.

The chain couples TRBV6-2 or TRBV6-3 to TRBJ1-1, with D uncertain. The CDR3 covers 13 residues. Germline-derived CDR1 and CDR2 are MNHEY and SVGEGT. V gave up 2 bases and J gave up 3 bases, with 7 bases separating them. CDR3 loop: CASSYELHTEAFF. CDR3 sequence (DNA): TGTGCCAGCAGTTACGAATTGCACACTGAAGCTTTCTTT.

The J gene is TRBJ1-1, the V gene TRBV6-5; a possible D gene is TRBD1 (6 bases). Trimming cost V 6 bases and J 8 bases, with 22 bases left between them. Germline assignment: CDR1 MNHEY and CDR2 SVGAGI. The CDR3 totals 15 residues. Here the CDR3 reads CASRRNQGLEGEAFF. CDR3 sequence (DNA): TGTGCCAGCAGGCGAAACCAGGGGTTGGAAGGGGAAGCTTTCTTT.

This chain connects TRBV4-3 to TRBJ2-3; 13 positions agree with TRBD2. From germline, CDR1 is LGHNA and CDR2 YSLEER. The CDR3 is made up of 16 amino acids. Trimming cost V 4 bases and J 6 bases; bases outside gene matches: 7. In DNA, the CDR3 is TGCGCCAGCAGCCGACGACTAGCGGGAGGCGGGGATACGCAGTATTTT. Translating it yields CASSRRLAGGGDTQYF.

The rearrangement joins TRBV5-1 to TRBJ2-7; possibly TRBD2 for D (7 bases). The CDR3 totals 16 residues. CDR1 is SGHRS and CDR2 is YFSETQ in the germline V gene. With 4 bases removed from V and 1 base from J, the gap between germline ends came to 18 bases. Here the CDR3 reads CASSGRVQGLSYEQYF. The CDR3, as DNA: TGCGCCAGCAGCGGGAGGGTACAGGGCCTATCCTACGAGCAGTACTTC.

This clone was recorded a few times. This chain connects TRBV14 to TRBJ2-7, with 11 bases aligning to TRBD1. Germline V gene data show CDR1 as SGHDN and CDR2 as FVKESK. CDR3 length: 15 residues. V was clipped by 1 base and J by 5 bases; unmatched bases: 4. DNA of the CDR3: TGTGCCAGCAGCCAAGCAAGGACAGGGGGCCACGAGCAGTACTTC. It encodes CASSQARTGGHEQYF.

CDR3 DNA sequence: TGTGCCAGCAGTTTAAGTTTCTACAGGGGGGCTGGGGCCAACGTCCTGACTTTC. Translating gives CASSLSFYRGAGANVLTF. This chain uses TRBV28 with TRBJ2-6; the match to TRBD1 covers 8 bases. The CDR3 is 18 amino acids. After removal of 2 bases from V and 2 bases from J, the junction contained 8 bases not matched to a gene. In germline, CDR1 is MDHEN, CDR2 SYDVKM.

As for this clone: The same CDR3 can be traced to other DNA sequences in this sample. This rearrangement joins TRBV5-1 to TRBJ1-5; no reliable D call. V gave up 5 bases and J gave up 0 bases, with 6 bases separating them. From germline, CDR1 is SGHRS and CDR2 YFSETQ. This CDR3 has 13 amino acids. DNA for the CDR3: TGCGCCAGCAGTCGGGATAGCAATCAGCCCCAGCATTTT. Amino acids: CASSRDSNQPQHF.

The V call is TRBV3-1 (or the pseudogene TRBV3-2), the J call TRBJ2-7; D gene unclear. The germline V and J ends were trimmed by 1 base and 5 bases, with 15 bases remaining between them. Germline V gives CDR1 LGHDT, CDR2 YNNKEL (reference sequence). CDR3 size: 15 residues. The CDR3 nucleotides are TGTGCCAGCAGCCAAGTCAATTCGGCTGGCCACGAGCAGTACTTC. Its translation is CASSQVNSAGHEQYF.

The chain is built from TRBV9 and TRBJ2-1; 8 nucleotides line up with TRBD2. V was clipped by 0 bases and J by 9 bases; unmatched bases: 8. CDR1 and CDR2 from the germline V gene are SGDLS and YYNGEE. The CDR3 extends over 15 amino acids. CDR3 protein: CASSVAPERETEQFF. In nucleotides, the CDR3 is TGTGCCAGCAGCGTAGCTCCGGAGCGGGAGACTGAGCAGTTCTTC. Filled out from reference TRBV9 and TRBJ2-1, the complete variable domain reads DSGVTQTPKHLITATGQRVTLRCSPRSGDLSVYWYQQSLDQGLQFLIQYYNGEERAKGNILERFSAQQFPDLHSELNLSSLELGDSALYFCASSVAPERETEQFFGPGTRLTVL.

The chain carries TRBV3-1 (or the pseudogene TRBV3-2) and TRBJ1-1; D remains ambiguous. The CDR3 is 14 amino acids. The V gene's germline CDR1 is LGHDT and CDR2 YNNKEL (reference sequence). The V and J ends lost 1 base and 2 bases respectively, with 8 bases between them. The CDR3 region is CASSQAVSNTEAFF. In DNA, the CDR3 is TGTGCCAGCAGCCAAGCTGTTTCCAACACTGAAGCTTTCTTT.

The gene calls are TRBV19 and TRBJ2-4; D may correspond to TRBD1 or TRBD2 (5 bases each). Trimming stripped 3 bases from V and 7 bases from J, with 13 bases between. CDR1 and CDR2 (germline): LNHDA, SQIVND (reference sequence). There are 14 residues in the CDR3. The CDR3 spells CASSIGAQINIQYF. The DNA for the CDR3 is TGTGCCAGTAGTATCGGGGCCCAAATCAACATTCAGTACTTC.

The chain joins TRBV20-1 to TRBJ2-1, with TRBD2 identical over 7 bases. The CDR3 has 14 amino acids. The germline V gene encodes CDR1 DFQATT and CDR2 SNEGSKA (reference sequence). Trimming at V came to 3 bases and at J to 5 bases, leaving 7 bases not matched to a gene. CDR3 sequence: CSASKAGPDNEQFF. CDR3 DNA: TGCAGTGCTAGTAAAGCGGGACCCGACAATGAGCAGTTCTTC.

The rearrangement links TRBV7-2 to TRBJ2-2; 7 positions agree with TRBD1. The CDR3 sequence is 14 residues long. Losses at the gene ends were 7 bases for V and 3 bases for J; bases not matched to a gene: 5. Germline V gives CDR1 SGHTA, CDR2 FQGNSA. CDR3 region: CASKGTAYTGELFF. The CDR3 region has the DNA TGTGCCAGCAAGGGGACAGCATACACCGGGGAGCTGTTTTTT.

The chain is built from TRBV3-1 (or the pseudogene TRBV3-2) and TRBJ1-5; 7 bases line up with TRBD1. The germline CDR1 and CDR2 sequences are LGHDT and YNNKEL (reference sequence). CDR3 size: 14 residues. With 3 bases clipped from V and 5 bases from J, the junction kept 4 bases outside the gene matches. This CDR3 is CASSQTGIHQPQHF. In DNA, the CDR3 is TGTGCCAGCAGCCAGACAGGGATCCATCAGCCCCAGCATTTT.

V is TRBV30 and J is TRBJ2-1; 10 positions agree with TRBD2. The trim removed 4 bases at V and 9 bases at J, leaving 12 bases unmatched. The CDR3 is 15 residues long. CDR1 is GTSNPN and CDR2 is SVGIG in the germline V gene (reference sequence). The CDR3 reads CAWKVLRTSGGEQFF. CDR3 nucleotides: TGTGCCTGGAAGGTGTTACGGACTAGCGGTGGTGAGCAGTTCTTC. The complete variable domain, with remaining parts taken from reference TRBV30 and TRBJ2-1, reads SQTIHQWPATLVQPVGSPLSLECTVEGTSNPNLYWYRQAAGRGLQLLFYSVGIGQISSEVPQNLSASRPQDRQFILSSKKLLLSDSGFYLCAWKVLRTSGGEQFFGPGTRLTVL.

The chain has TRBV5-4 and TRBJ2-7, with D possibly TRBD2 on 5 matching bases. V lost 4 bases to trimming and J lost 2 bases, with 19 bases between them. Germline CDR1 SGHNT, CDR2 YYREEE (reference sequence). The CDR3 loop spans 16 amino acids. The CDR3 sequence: CASSPNRGPQAYEQYF. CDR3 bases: TGTGCCAGCAGCCCGAACCGCGGGCCTCAGGCCTACGAGCAGTACTTC.